The entry that follows covers one T cell receptor (beta chain) sequence. The sample is drawn from a study of shared clonotypes between healthy human individuals. Sequenced by immunoSEQ multiplex PCR; TCRdb stores in-frame clones only, minus some. The top ten hold about 0.4% of the sample, which has approximately 1.5 million clones, 98% seen once. CDR3 length: 17 residues. V trimming: 6 bases; J trimming: 4 bases; junction bases outside the gene matches: 14. Germline V gene data show CDR1 as MDHEN and CDR2 as SYDVKM. The chain carries TRBV28 and TRBJ2-3; TRBD2 matches at 9 bases. This TCR derives from a man aged 30 to 39 in good health. Material: naive CD4+ T cells sorted from blood. Described subset: CD45RA+ positively selected. CDR3 loop: CASRDRRAGGHADTQYF. The CDR3 DNA reads as TGTGCCAGCAGAGATAGACGGGCGGGAGGGCATGCAGATACGCAGTATTTT.